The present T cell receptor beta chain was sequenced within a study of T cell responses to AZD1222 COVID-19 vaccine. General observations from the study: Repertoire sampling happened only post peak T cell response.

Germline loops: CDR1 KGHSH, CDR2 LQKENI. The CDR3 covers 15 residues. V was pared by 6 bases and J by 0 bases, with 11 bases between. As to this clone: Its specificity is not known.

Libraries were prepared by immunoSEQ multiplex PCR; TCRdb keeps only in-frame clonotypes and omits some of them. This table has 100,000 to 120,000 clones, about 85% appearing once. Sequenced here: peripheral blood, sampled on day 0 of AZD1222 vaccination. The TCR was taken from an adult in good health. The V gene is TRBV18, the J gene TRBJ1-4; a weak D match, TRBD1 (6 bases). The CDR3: CASSLGGPTNEKLFF. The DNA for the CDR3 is TGTGCCAGCTCCCTAGGGGGGCCAACTAATGAAAAACTGTTTTTT.